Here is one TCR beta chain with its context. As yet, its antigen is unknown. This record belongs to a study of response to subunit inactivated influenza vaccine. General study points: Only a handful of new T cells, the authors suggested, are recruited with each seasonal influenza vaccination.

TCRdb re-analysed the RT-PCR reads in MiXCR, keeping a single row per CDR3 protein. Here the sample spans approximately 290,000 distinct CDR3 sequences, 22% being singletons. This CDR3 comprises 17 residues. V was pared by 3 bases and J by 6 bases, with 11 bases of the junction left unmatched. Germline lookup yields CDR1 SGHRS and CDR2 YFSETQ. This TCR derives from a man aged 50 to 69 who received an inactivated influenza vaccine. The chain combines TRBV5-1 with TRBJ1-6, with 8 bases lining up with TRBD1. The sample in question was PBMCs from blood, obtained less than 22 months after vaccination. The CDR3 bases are TGCGCCAGCAGCTGGTGGACCACAGGGGGTGGTAATTCACCCCTCCACTTT. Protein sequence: CASSWWTTGGGNSPLHF.